Sequencing of this T cell receptor beta chain was carried out in a study of T cells in Graves' hyperthyroidism and ophthalmopathy. Across the study: Peripheral blood samples were taken at initial diagnosis, prior to any treatment.

TCR beta CDR3 regions were amplified from RNA. HTBI primers were used for first-round RT-PCR of the TCR CDR3. TCRdb redid the calling of the multiplex PCR reads with MiXCR, one entry per CDR3 protein. This sample has hundreds of thousands of distinct CDR3 sequences, with about 15% found just once. The sample holds a few counts of this clonotype. The definition of stable Graves' hyperthyroidism was no ophthalmopathy progression within 18 months. CDR1 and CDR2 (germline): DFQATT, SNEGSKA (reference sequence). The V gene lost 5 bases and the J gene lost 3 bases, with 10 bases spanning the gap. The CDR3 is 12 residues long.

The material sequenced was blood. The chain employs TRBV20-1 and TRBJ1-1; no clear D gene. This sequence was found in a woman between 18 and 29 years old with Graves' hyperthyroidism. The CDR3 loop is CSASSGYTEAFF. CDR3 coding DNA: TGCAGTGCTTCCAGTGGGTACACTGAAGCTTTCTTT.